The rows below give T cell receptor beta chains drawn from one sample of a study of neoadjuvant anti-PD-1 for oral cavity cancer. TCRdb's table, derived via immunoSEQ multiplex PCR, lists solely in-frame clones and lacks some. Here the sample spans around 13,000 clones, about 60% being singletons. This sample comprised PBMCs, obtained before nivolumab (anti-PD-1) treatment. The origin of the receptors is a person between 35 and 79 years old with oral cavity squamous cell carcinoma. Both conserved end residues are part of each CDR3. D genes are given only for firm matches. A row's size may be missing; if present it is once, few, many or a size class.

j_call clone_size v_call d_call cdr3_nt cdr3_aa
TRBJ2-3 . TRBV28 . TGTGCCAGCAGTTTGATACAGCGGCATACGCAGTATTTT CASSLIQRHTQYF
TRBJ2-2 . TRBV10-2 TRBD2 TGCGCCAGCAGTGTGACGGGAGGAGGGGAGCTGTTTTTT CASSVTGGGELFF
TRBJ1-6 once TRBV18 TRBD1 TGTGCCAGCTCACCATTACAGGGGTTAAATTCACCCCTCCACTTT CASSPLQGLNSPLHF
TRBJ2-7 . TRBV6-1 TRBD2 TGTGCCAGCAGTGCTACTAGCGGGAGCTCCTACGAGCAGTACTTC CASSATSGSSYEQYF
TRBJ2-5 few TRBV5-6 . TGTGCCAGCAGCATCGGACAGGGAGGGAAAGAGACCCAGTACTTC CASSIGQGGKETQYF
TRBJ2-7 . TRBV23-1 . TGCGCCAGCAGTCAACCCGAGGCCAACCCTTACGAGCAGTACTTC CASSQPEANPYEQYF
TRBJ1-2 . TRBV7-9 . TGTGCCAGCAGCGCGGGACAAAAGAACTATGGCTACACCTTC CASSAGQKNYGYTF
TRBJ2-7 . TRBV19 . TGTGCCACTTCCGGGACGCGCCTCTCCTACGAGCAGTACTTC CATSGTRLSYEQYF
TRBJ2-7 . TRBV5-1 TRBD2 TGCGCCAGCAGCTTGGACGGGGGGGGCGCCTACGAGCAGTACTTC CASSLDGGGAYEQYF
TRBJ2-1 . TRBV9 . TGTGCCAGCAGCGCATCCGGAGAGAGCTACAATGAGCAGTTCTTC CASSASGESYNEQFF
TRBJ1-3 few TRBV4-1 . TGCGCCAGCAGCCTGACCGTCCTGAACTCTGGAAACACCATATATTTT CASSLTVLNSGNTIYF
TRBJ1-3 . TRBV2 . TGTGCCAGCAGTGAAGCCCCAGGGAGGGGAAACACCATATATTTT CASSEAPGRGNTIYF
TRBJ1-5 . TRBV10-2 TRBD1 TGCGCCAGCAGACTCGGACAGGGCAATCAGCCCCAGCATTTT CASRLGQGNQPQHF
TRBJ2-2 . TRBV7-9 TRBD2 TGTGCCAGCAGCTTAACTAGCGGGAGTCCCGGGGAGCTGTTTTTT CASSLTSGSPGELFF
TRBJ1-6 . TRBV4-2 . TGTGCCAGCAGCCAAGATCTCGTGAGGCTATCCTATAATTCACCCCTCCACTTT CASSQDLVRLSYNSPLHF
TRBJ2-7 . TRBV10-1 . TGCGCCAGCTCCCCGGGGCGGGGACGGCAGTACTTC CASSPGRGRQYF
TRBJ1-1 . TRBV11-2 . TGTGCCAGCAGCCATGACAGGAGGGGGAACACTGAAGCTTTCTTT CASSHDRRGNTEAFF
TRBJ1-6 . TRBV10-2 . TGCGCCAGCGTGGGGGCGGGGGACGCGGGGAGTTATAATTCACCCCTCCACTTT CASVGAGDAGSYNSPLHF
TRBJ2-2 . TRBV9 TRBD1 TGTGCCAGCAGCGAGACAGGGGGCGGGAACACCGGGGAGCTGTTTTTT CASSETGGGNTGELFF
TRBJ2-1 . TRBV5-6 TRBD1 TGTGCCAGCAGCTTTGGGACAGGGATCGACAATGAGCAGTTCTTC CASSFGTGIDNEQFF
TRBJ1-2 once TRBV5-4 . TGTGCCAGCAGCTTAAGGCAGGGTGTTGGCTACACCTTC CASSLRQGVGYTF
TRBJ2-7 . TRBV29-1 . TGCAGCGTTGGTCCGACTAGCTACGAGCAGTACTTC CSVGPTSYEQYF
TRBJ2-4 . TRBV10-2 . TGCGCCAGCAGTGAGACCCCCGGGAGAGGGGGGGGGTACTTC CASSETPGRGGGYF
TRBJ1-1 few TRBV18 . TGTGCCAGCTCAAGGGTGAGTGGCTCTGGCGGGGCGCGGAACACTGAAGCTTTCTTT CASSRVSGSGGARNTEAFF
TRBJ2-1 . TRBV18 TRBD1 TGTGCCAGCTCAACGTCAGGGGGCCATGAGCAGTTCTTC CASSTSGGHEQFF
TRBJ2-7 . TRBV6-6 TRBD2 TGTGCCACGAGGGGTAGCGGGACAACCTACGAGCAGTACTTC CATRGSGTTYEQYF
TRBJ1-4 . TRBV5-1 . TGCGCCAGCAGCTTGGGGGGGATTACTAATGAAAAACTGTTTTTT CASSLGGITNEKLFF
TRBJ1-4 . TRBV5-1 . TGCGCCAGCAGAATTCAGGTGATGGGGGAAAAACTGTTTTTT CASRIQVMGEKLFF
TRBJ1-2 . TRBV18 TRBD1 TGTGCCAGCTCACTTCTCGGACAGGGGGAAGGCTACACCTTC CASSLLGQGEGYTF
TRBJ1-5 . TRBV2 . TGTGCCAGCAGTGCTGACAGGAATCAGCCCCAGCATTTT CASSADRNQPQHF
TRBJ1-4 . TRBV6-5 . TGTGCCAGCAGCCCAGGGATCACGGGAGAAAAACTGTTTTTT CASSPGITGEKLFF
TRBJ1-5 . TRBV15 . TGTGCCACCAGCAGAGTGGGGAGTCAGCCCCAGCATTTT CATSRVGSQPQHF